Listed below are T cell receptor beta chains from one sample, sequenced in a study of OX40 agonist ivuxolimab in advanced cancers. Clones were sequenced by immunoSEQ multiplex PCR, and TCRdb holds only the in-frame ones, with some missing. Altogether roughly 77,000 clones are present, roughly 90% being singletons, with the ten largest covering 0.65%. Specimen: CD4+ or CD8+ T cells sorted from blood, collected in a trial of the OX40 agonist ivuxolimab. These receptors all stem from an adult with an advanced solid tumor such as melanoma, head and neck, liver or kidney cancer. CDR3s include the opening cysteine and the closing phenylalanine or tryptophan. A D gene is named only where the DNA matches it firmly. Clone size is shown for a subset of rows, as once, few, many or a class of expanded clone.

v_gene: TRBV25-1
d_gene: TRBD1
j_gene: TRBJ2-1
abundance: NA
CDR3nt: TGTGCCAGCAGTGAGTTTCGACAGGGGGGCGATGAGCAGTTCTTC
CDR3aa: CASSEFRQGGDEQFF

v_gene: TRBV30
d_gene: NA
j_gene: TRBJ2-2
abundance: NA
CDR3nt: TGTGCCTGGGGCGAACTCCGGGCCGGGGAGCTGTTTTTT
CDR3aa: CAWGELRAGELFF

v_gene: TRBV6-5
d_gene: NA
j_gene: TRBJ2-1
abundance: NA
CDR3nt: TGTGCCAGCAGTCTTACCAGCGGTCCAAATGAGCAGTTCTTC
CDR3aa: CASSLTSGPNEQFF

v_gene: TRBV11-2
d_gene: NA
j_gene: TRBJ2-2
abundance: once
CDR3nt: TGTGCCAGCAGCTTATTTGACACCGGGGAGCTGTTTTTT
CDR3aa: CASSLFDTGELFF

v_gene: TRBV12-5
d_gene: TRBD1
j_gene: TRBJ2-2
abundance: NA
CDR3nt: TGTGCTAGTGGTTTTCAGGGGGCAGGGACCGGGGAGCTGTTTTTT
CDR3aa: CASGFQGAGTGELFF

v_gene: TRBV15
d_gene: NA
j_gene: TRBJ2-2
abundance: NA
CDR3nt: TGTGCCACCAGCTCGGGGGTAGGGGTCCCCACCTTT
CDR3aa: CATSSGVGVPTF

v_gene: TRBV6-5
d_gene: NA
j_gene: TRBJ2-7
abundance: NA
CDR3nt: TGTGCCAGCAGTTACAATATATGGACCAACGAGCAGTACTTC
CDR3aa: CASSYNIWTNEQYF

v_gene: TRBV7-9
d_gene: NA
j_gene: TRBJ2-3
abundance: NA
CDR3nt: TGTGCCAGCAGCTCAGGGGGGCAGGATACGCAGTATTTT
CDR3aa: CASSSGGQDTQYF

v_gene: TRBV11-1
d_gene: NA
j_gene: TRBJ2-7
abundance: NA
CDR3nt: TGTGCCAGCAGCGTTACAGGGACCTACGAGCAGTACTTC
CDR3aa: CASSVTGTYEQYF

v_gene: TRBV19
d_gene: TRBD2
j_gene: TRBJ2-5
abundance: NA
CDR3nt: TGTGCCAGTAGTCCCCGTGGGAGGGGCCAAGAGACCCAGTACTTC
CDR3aa: CASSPRGRGQETQYF

v_gene: TRBV6-1
d_gene: NA
j_gene: TRBJ1-2
abundance: few
CDR3nt: TGTGCCAGCAGTGAAAATATGGCATCCTCTAACTATGGCTACACCTTC
CDR3aa: CASSENMASSNYGYTF

v_gene: TRBV9
d_gene: TRBD2
j_gene: TRBJ2-1
abundance: once
CDR3nt: TGTGCCAGCAGCGTAGAGAGCGGGGGGGTCTACAATGAGCAGTTCTTC
CDR3aa: CASSVESGGVYNEQFF

v_gene: TRBV5-1
d_gene: NA
j_gene: TRBJ2-1
abundance: NA
CDR3nt: TGCGCCAGCACCTTGGAAGGTATGAGCTCCTACAATGAGCAGTTCTTC
CDR3aa: CASTLEGMSSYNEQFF

v_gene: TRBV11-2
d_gene: TRBD1
j_gene: TRBJ2-7
abundance: NA
CDR3nt: TGTGCCAGCAGCTCCGGACAGGGGGCTTTCGAGCAGTACTTC
CDR3aa: CASSSGQGAFEQYF

v_gene: TRBV5-1
d_gene: TRBD1
j_gene: TRBJ2-5
abundance: NA
CDR3nt: TGCGCCAGCAGCCGGACAGGAACCGCGATCCAAGAGACCCAGTACTTC
CDR3aa: CASSRTGTAIQETQYF

v_gene: TRBV11-3
d_gene: NA
j_gene: TRBJ2-7
abundance: NA
CDR3nt: TGTGCCAGCAGCCCGGACAACTCCTACGAGCAGTACTTC
CDR3aa: CASSPDNSYEQYF

v_gene: TRBV19
d_gene: NA
j_gene: TRBJ2-5
abundance: NA
CDR3nt: TGTGCCAGTAGTATTTTCGGGGGCCGCGAGACCCAGTACTTC
CDR3aa: CASSIFGGRETQYF

v_gene: TRBV19
d_gene: NA
j_gene: TRBJ2-3
abundance: NA
CDR3nt: TGTGCCAGTAGTCGCCAGACACCAAGCACAGATACGCAGTATTTT
CDR3aa: CASSRQTPSTDTQYF

v_gene: TRBV29-1
d_gene: NA
j_gene: TRBJ1-2
abundance: NA
CDR3nt: TGCAGCGGCCGGGCAGGGCCTGACTATGGCTACACCTTC
CDR3aa: CSGRAGPDYGYTF

v_gene: TRBV7-9
d_gene: NA
j_gene: TRBJ2-4
abundance: NA
CDR3nt: TGTGCCAGCAGCTCCACCCTTGGGTCGGCCAAAAACATTCAGTACTTC
CDR3aa: CASSSTLGSAKNIQYF

v_gene: TRBV6-5
d_gene: NA
j_gene: TRBJ1-2
abundance: NA
CDR3nt: TGTGCCAGCAGGACGGGCAGGGACTATGGCTACACCTTC
CDR3aa: CASRTGRDYGYTF

v_gene: TRBV30
d_gene: TRBD1
j_gene: TRBJ1-1
abundance: NA
CDR3nt: TGTGCCTGGAGAGACAGGGTCCAGAACACTGAAGCTTTCTTT
CDR3aa: CAWRDRVQNTEAFF

v_gene: TRBV5-4
d_gene: TRBD2
j_gene: TRBJ2-1
abundance: NA
CDR3nt: TGTGCCAGCAGCTTGGTCTCGGGGCTAGCGGGAGGAAATGAGCAGTTCTTC
CDR3aa: CASSLVSGLAGGNEQFF

v_gene: TRBV7-3
d_gene: TRBD1
j_gene: TRBJ2-7
abundance: NA
CDR3nt: TGTGCCAGCAGCTTGGGACAGTCCTCCTACGAGCAGTACTTC
CDR3aa: CASSLGQSSYEQYF

v_gene: TRBV19
d_gene: TRBD1
j_gene: TRBJ1-5
abundance: NA
CDR3nt: TGTGCCAGTAGTATACAGGGGGTTTTTAGCAATCAGCCCCAGCATTTT
CDR3aa: CASSIQGVFSNQPQHF

v_gene: TRBV10-3
d_gene: TRBD1
j_gene: TRBJ2-5
abundance: once
CDR3nt: TGTGCCATCAGTGAGTCGAAGACAGGGGGCGTTGTGGAGACCCAGTACTTC
CDR3aa: CAISESKTGGVVETQYF

v_gene: TRBV14
d_gene: NA
j_gene: TRBJ2-5
abundance: few
CDR3nt: TGTGCCAGCAGCCCCACACGAAATCAAGAGACCCAGTACTTC
CDR3aa: CASSPTRNQETQYF

v_gene: TRBV10-3
d_gene: NA
j_gene: TRBJ1-6
abundance: NA
CDR3nt: TGTGCCATCAGTGAACCCCGTCCGGAGGCAGGCTCCTATAATTCACCCCTCCACTTT
CDR3aa: CAISEPRPEAGSYNSPLHF

v_gene: TRBV5-1
d_gene: TRBD1
j_gene: TRBJ2-5
abundance: NA
CDR3nt: TGCGCCAGCAGCGTAGGACAGGCGAACCAAGAGACCCAGTACTTC
CDR3aa: CASSVGQANQETQYF

v_gene: TRBV10-1
d_gene: NA
j_gene: TRBJ1-5
abundance: few
CDR3nt: TGCGCCAGCAGTGAGCAGGGAAATCAGCCCCAGCATTTT
CDR3aa: CASSEQGNQPQHF

v_gene: TRBV18
d_gene: NA
j_gene: TRBJ2-1
abundance: NA
CDR3nt: TGTGCCAGCTCTCGGGCGCAACTCAATGAGCAGTTCTTC
CDR3aa: CASSRAQLNEQFF

v_gene: TRBV27
d_gene: TRBD1
j_gene: TRBJ1-1
abundance: NA
CDR3nt: TGTGCCAGCAGTGACTCACAGGGGGCGGACACTGAAGCTTTCTTT
CDR3aa: CASSDSQGADTEAFF

v_gene: TRBV19
d_gene: NA
j_gene: TRBJ2-6
abundance: NA
CDR3nt: TGTGCCAGTAGTCACCAGGGGCAAAACTCTGGGGCCAACGTCCTGACTTTC
CDR3aa: CASSHQGQNSGANVLTF

v_gene: TRBV10-3
d_gene: NA
j_gene: TRBJ2-1
abundance: NA
CDR3nt: TGTGCCATCAGTGTGCAGGGGTCCTACAATGAGCAGTTCTTC
CDR3aa: CAISVQGSYNEQFF

v_gene: TRBV19
d_gene: NA
j_gene: TRBJ1-1
abundance: NA
CDR3nt: TGTGCCAGTAGCACTAAGGGACGGCCAAACACTGAAGCTTTCTTT
CDR3aa: CASSTKGRPNTEAFF

v_gene: TRBV19
d_gene: TRBD1
j_gene: TRBJ1-5
abundance: few
CDR3nt: TGTGCCAGTAGAATGGTAGACAGGGGAACTCAGCCCCAGCATTTT
CDR3aa: CASRMVDRGTQPQHF

v_gene: TRBV6-1
d_gene: NA
j_gene: TRBJ2-5
abundance: NA
CDR3nt: TGTGCCAGCAGTTCGGGCCCCGCCCGGGGGACCCAGTACTTC
CDR3aa: CASSSGPARGTQYF

v_gene: TRBV2
d_gene: TRBD2
j_gene: TRBJ2-1
abundance: NA
CDR3nt: TGTGCCAGCAGTGAGGTAGCGGGAGGGGGTGAGCAGTTCTTC
CDR3aa: CASSEVAGGGEQFF

v_gene: TRBV15
d_gene: TRBD1
j_gene: TRBJ2-7
abundance: NA
CDR3nt: TGTGCCACCAGCAGAGATGAGGACAGGGAGCAGTACTTC
CDR3aa: CATSRDEDREQYF

v_gene: TRBV5-8
d_gene: NA
j_gene: TRBJ1-2
abundance: NA
CDR3nt: TGTGCCAGCAGCCTCAACCTCGGACAAAATAACTATGGCTACACCTTC
CDR3aa: CASSLNLGQNNYGYTF

v_gene: TRBV5-1
d_gene: TRBD2
j_gene: TRBJ2-3
abundance: NA
CDR3nt: TGCGCCAGCAGCCCACTAAACAGCGGGGTGAGCACAGATACGCAGTATTTT
CDR3aa: CASSPLNSGVSTDTQYF

v_gene: TRBV30
d_gene: NA
j_gene: TRBJ1-3
abundance: NA
CDR3nt: TGTGCCTGGAGTAAGGGTCTGCCTGGAAACACCATATATTTT
CDR3aa: CAWSKGLPGNTIYF